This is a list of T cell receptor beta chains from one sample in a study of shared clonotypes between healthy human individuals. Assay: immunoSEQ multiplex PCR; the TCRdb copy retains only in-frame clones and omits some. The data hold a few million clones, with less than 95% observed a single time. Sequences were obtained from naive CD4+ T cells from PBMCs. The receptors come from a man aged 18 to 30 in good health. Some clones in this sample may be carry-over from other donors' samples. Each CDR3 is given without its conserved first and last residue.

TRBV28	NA	ASSSRDPYEQY
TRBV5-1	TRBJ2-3	ASSQGTSTDTQY
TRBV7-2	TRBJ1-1	ASSLVRYEAF
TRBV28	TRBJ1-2	ASSRTPGGYGYT
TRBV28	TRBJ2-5	ASRIPLGREETQY
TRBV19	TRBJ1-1	ASMAAERNTEAF
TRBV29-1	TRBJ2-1	SVEGLAGYEQF
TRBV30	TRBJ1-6	AWGTVYNSPLH
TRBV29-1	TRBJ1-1	SVAGQGFDTEAF
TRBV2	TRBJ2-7	ASGTSGRAHGQY
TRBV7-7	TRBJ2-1	ATSESAYNEQF
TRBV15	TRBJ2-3	ATSRGTSGGFDTQY
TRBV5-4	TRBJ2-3	ASSSGRSTDTQY
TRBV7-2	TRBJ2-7	ASSFTVGGAYEQY
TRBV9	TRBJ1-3	ASTREVSGNTIY
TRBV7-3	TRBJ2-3	ASSSEGSTDTQY
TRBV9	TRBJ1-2	ASSDRDEYGYT
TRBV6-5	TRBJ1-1	ASSYSGLLTEAF
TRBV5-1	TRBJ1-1	ASSPGQSLPLTEAF